These T cell receptor beta chains were read from a single sample in a study of T cells in Graves' hyperthyroidism and ophthalmopathy. Via MiXCR, TCRdb re-called the multiplex PCR reads, giving one row per CDR3 protein. The table lists 640,000 or so distinct CDR3 sequences, approximately 14% of them singletons. Sequenced sample: blood. All receptors come from a middle-aged woman with Graves' ophthalmopathy. Each CDR3 is given with its conserved first and last residue. A D gene is named only where the DNA matches it firmly. Some rows mark clone size as missing; the rest say once, few, many or name a class of expanded clone.

d_call	v_call	cdr3_length	j_call	clone_size	cdr3_nt	cdr3_aa
-	TRBV24-1	18	TRBJ1-1	-	TGTGCCACCAGTGATTTGGTCGAATTTGAGGGGAAGGTGGCTGAAGCTTTCTTT	CATSDLVEFEGKVAEAFF
TRBD2	TRBV28	15	TRBJ2-7	many	TGTGCCAGCAGTTTAAGGGGACTAGCCTCCTACGAGCAGTACTTC	CASSLRGLASYEQYF
-	TRBV20-1	14	TRBJ2-3	many	TGCAGTGCGAAAGAAAGTACTAGCACAGATACGCAGTATTTT	CSAKESTSTDTQYF
-	TRBV4-3	18	TRBJ2-5	-	TGCGCCAGCAGCCAAGATTCCCCTTTTCATTCTCACCAAGAGACCCAGTACTTC	CASSQDSPFHSHQETQYF
-	TRBV29-1	10	TRBJ2-1	many	TGCAGCGTTGAACTGGCTGAGCAGTTCTTC	CSVELAEQFF
-	TRBV27	12	TRBJ1-2	many	TGTGCCAGACAGAGGGGGAATAGGGGCTACACCTTC	CARQRGNRGYTF
-	TRBV27	15	TRBJ1-1	few	TGTGCCAGCAATCGGCCGGGACGGATGAACACTGAAGCTTTCTTT	CASNRPGRMNTEAFF
-	TRBV12-3/TRBV12-4	13	TRBJ1-5	many	TGTGCCAGCAGTTTATGGGTAGATCAGCCCCAGCATTTT	CASSLWVDQPQHF
-	TRBV19	16	TRBJ1-1	many	TGTGCCAGTACCTACCAGGGCCTGGGGGCGAACACTGAAGCTTTCTTT	CASTYQGLGANTEAFF
-	TRBV12-3/TRBV12-4	15	TRBJ1-3	many	TGTGCCAGCAGTTTCGGCCAGGGCTCTGGAAACACCATATATTTT	CASSFGQGSGNTIYF
-	TRBV4-1	14	TRBJ2-5	many	TGCGCCAGCAGCCAACAGGGAAACGGGGAGACCCAGTACTTC	CASSQQGNGETQYF
-	TRBV6-1	14	TRBJ1-1	few	TGTGCCAGCAGTGGAGACAACCACCCAACTGAAGCTTTCTTT	CASSGDNHPTEAFF
-	TRBV11-2	16	TRBJ2-2	few	TGTGCCAGCAGACCATTCCGGCGGCTGGACACCGGGGAGCTGTTTTTT	CASRPFRRLDTGELFF
TRBD1	TRBV6-5	14	TRBJ2-7	many	TGTGCCAGCAGACCTCCTACAGGGGAAGGGGGGCAGTACTTC	CASRPPTGEGGQYF
-	TRBV5-1	18	TRBJ1-2	many	TGCGCCAGCAGCTTGGCGGTGGTACAGGGCAGCCAGTACTATGGCTACACCTTC	CASSLAVVQGSQYYGYTF
TRBD2	TRBV27	16	TRBJ2-2	-	TGTGCCAGCAGTATTAGCGGGAGGGCGGACACCGGGGAGCTGTTTTTT	CASSISGRADTGELFF
-	TRBV15	12	TRBJ2-2	many	TGTGCCACCAGTAGGGGTACCGGGGAGCTGTTTTTT	CATSRGTGELFF
TRBD2	TRBV20-1	15	TRBJ2-7	many	TGCAGTGCTAGAGATCTACTAGCGGCTACGGGAGAGCAGTACTTC	CSARDLLAATGEQYF
TRBD2	TRBV20-1	13	TRBJ2-7	many	TGCAGTGCTACCGGGACTAGCGCCTACGAGCAGTACTTC	CSATGTSAYEQYF
-	TRBV7-3	14	TRBJ2-2	many	TGTGCCAGCGCCGGAGGGCCAAACACCGGGGAGCTGTTTTTT	CASAGGPNTGELFF
-	TRBV30	15	TRBJ1-5	few	TGTGCCTGGAGTGTAGGGTCCAGGTCCACTCAGCCCCAGCATTTT	CAWSVGSRSTQPQHF
TRBD2	TRBV6-1	14	TRBJ2-7	many	TGTGCCAGCTGCACCCGGGGACTAGACTACGAGCAGTACTTC	CASCTRGLDYEQYF
TRBD2	TRBV6-1	15	TRBJ2-1	-	TGTGCCAGCAGCTCACCCGGGACTAGAACCAATGAGCAGTTCTTC	CASSSPGTRTNEQFF
-	TRBV7-6	15	TRBJ2-5	many	TGTGCCAGCAGCTTAGGCCAGGGGCGGGATGAGACCCAGTACTTC	CASSLGQGRDETQYF
TRBD1	TRBV12-3/TRBV12-4	15	TRBJ1-5	-	TGTGCCAGCAGTGGACTCGGGACAGGGAATCAGCCCCAGCATTTT	CASSGLGTGNQPQHF
TRBD1	TRBV19	13	TRBJ1-1	many	TGTGCCAGTACTACAGGGGCGGACACTGAAGCTTTCTTT	CASTTGADTEAFF
TRBD1	TRBV5-1	16	TRBJ1-1	many	TGCGCCAGCAGCCCTGGGACAGGGAAAATGAACACTGAAGCTTTCTTT	CASSPGTGKMNTEAFF
-	TRBV2	16	TRBJ2-7	many	TGTGCCAGCAGTGAAAATAGTGGCACCGTTGACTACGAGCAGTACTTC	CASSENSGTVDYEQYF
-	TRBV28	14	TRBJ1-1	-	TGTGCCAGCAGTTTCCGCAGAGTTCGGACTGAAGCTTTCTTT	CASSFRRVRTEAFF
-	TRBV6-1	13	TRBJ1-1	-	TGTGCCATCAGTGAGCCAGGGACCACTGAAGCTTTCTTT	CAISEPGTTEAFF